The entry below gives a single T cell receptor beta chain sequence along with its context. Its specificity is not known. Using RNA transcripts as the source, TCR beta CDR3 regions were amplified. A first-round RT-PCR of the TCR CDR3 used the HTBI primer set. Each CDR3 protein gets one entry after TCRdb re-called the multiplex PCR reads with MiXCR. The sample contains about 480,000 distinct CDR3 sequences, under 15% of which appear only once. Trimming cost V 0 bases and J 4 bases; bases outside gene matches: 2. CDR3 size: 15 residues. Germline V lookup: CDR1 LNHDA, CDR2 SQIVND (reference sequence). The sample originates from a study of T cells in Graves' hyperthyroidism and ophthalmopathy. Study background: The initial diagnosis was the point when peripheral blood was collected, ahead of any treatment.

Researchers defined stable Graves' hyperthyroidism as no ophthalmopathy progression within 18 months. Diagnosis rested on symptoms, serum thyroxine and TRAb, thyroid ultrasound, and orbital computed tomography. The study's findings and limits: Appearing also in blood were most of the thyroid clonotypes expanded above 0.001.

The rearrangement links TRBV19 to TRBJ1-2, with 10 bases lining up with TRBD1. This clonotype originated in a woman aged 18 to 35 with Graves' hyperthyroidism. Sample: blood. The CDR3 loop reads CASSIDRTGGYGYTF. CDR3 in DNA: TGTGCCAGTAGTATAGATCGGACAGGGGGCTATGGCTACACCTTC.